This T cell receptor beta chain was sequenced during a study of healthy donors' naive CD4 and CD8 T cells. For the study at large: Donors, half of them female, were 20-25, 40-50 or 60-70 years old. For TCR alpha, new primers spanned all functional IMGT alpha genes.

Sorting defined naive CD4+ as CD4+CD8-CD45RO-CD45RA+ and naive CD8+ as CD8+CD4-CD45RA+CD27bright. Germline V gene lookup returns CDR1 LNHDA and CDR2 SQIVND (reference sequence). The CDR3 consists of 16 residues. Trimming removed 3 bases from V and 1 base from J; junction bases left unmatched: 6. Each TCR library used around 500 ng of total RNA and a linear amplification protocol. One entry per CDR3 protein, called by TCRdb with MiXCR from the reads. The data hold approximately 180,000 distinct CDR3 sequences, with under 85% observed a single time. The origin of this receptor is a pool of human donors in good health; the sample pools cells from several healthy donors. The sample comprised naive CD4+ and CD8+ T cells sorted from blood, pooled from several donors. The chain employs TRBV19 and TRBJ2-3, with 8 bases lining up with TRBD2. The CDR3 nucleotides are TGTGCCAGTAGTATCCGACTAGCGAGGGGCACAGATACGCAGTATTTT. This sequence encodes CASSIRLARGTDTQYF.